The next 30 T cell receptor beta chains were all read from a single sample in a study of Graves' ophthalmopathy and Graves' hyperthyroidism. Transcripts of RNA were the source for amplifying TCR beta CDR3 regions. RT-PCR in the first round used HTBI primers; a second-round multiplex PCR followed. TCRdb recomputed calls from the multiplex PCR reads with MiXCR, one row per CDR3 protein. The table lists about 550,000 distinct CDR3 sequences, less than 45% of them singletons. What was sequenced was peripheral blood or thyroid tissue (not recorded which). Source of these receptors: an adult man with Graves' hyperthyroidism.

The CDR3 sequence: CASSSTGRTEAFF. The CDR3 region has the DNA TGTGCCAGCAGCTCTACAGGGAGAACTGAAGCTTTCTTT. This sequence joins TRBV3-1 and TRBJ1-1; tentative D call: TRBD1 (6 bases). This CDR3 region has 13 residues. The germline V and J ends were trimmed by 5 bases and 5 bases, with 12 bases remaining between them. Germline V CDR1 and CDR2: LGHDT, YNNKEL (reference sequence).

This clonotype was seen only once. The chain employs TRBV6-5 and TRBJ1-2; 7 bases are a match to TRBD1. The CDR3 is 17 amino acids. With 2 bases clipped from V and 4 bases from J, the junction kept 13 bases outside the gene matches. Germline CDR1 MNHEY, CDR2 SVGAGI. The CDR3 sequence is CASSYDLSAGQSYGYTF. CDR3 DNA sequence: TGTGCCAGCAGTTACGATCTCAGTGCGGGACAGTCCTATGGCTACACCTTC.

This clonotype was recorded at least ten times. J is TRBJ2-2 and V is TRBV24-1; D might be TRBD1 (6 bases). The CDR3 runs to 17 residues. The germline CDR1 and CDR2 sequences are KGHDR and SFDVKD. Trimming removed 0 bases at V and 7 bases at J, with 17 bases between. The CDR3 is CATSDLRGRGSHGELFF. The CDR3 DNA sequence: TGTGCCACCAGTGATTTGAGAGGCAGGGGAAGTCACGGGGAGCTGTTTTTT.

The chain employs TRBV6-1 and TRBJ1-2; unclear D gene. Germline V lookup: CDR1 MNHNS, CDR2 SASEGT. Trimming removed 6 bases from V and 12 bases from J, with 14 bases in between. This CDR3 is 11 amino acids long. CDR3 residues: CASSPGSGNTF. The CDR3 DNA is TGTGCCAGCAGCCCAGGCTCTGGAAACACCTTC.

V is TRBV7-9 and J is TRBJ1-1; TRBD1 matches at 7 bases. With V trimmed by 5 bases and J by 4 bases, 13 bases remained unmatched. From germline, CDR1 is SEHNR and CDR2 FQNEAQ (reference sequence). The CDR3 consists of 16 residues. CDR3 coding DNA: TGTGCCAGCAGCCTAAGCACCGGGACAGTTGGCACTGAAGCTTTCTTT. Protein: CASSLSTGTVGTEAFF. The variable domain in full, with the rest retrieved from reference TRBV7-9 and TRBJ1-1, is DTGVSQNPRHKITKRGQNVTFRCDPISEHNRLYWYRQTLGQGPEFLTYFQNEAQLEKSRLLSDRFSAERPKGSFSTLEIQRTEQGDSAMYLCASSLSTGTVGTEAFFGQGTRLTVV.

CDR3 bases: TGTGCCAGCAGACCAAGCGGGGAGCTGTTTTTT. This codes for CASRPSGELFF. V gene TRBV7-8 combines with J gene TRBJ2-2; D gene unclear. Germline CDR1 and CDR2: SGHVS and FQNEAQ. V was clipped by 6 bases and J by 7 bases, with 6 bases between them. This CDR3 has 11 amino acids. The full variable domain, completed using reference TRBV7-8 and TRBJ2-2, is GAGVSQSPRYKVAKRGQDVALRCDPISGHVSLFWYQQALGQGPEFLTYFQNEAQLDKSGLPSDRFFAERPEGSVSTLKIQRTQQEDSAVYLCASRPSGELFFGEGSRLTVL.

This clonotype appeared many times. The junction does not match germline at one end; this may be a read error. The chain employs TRBV2 and TRBJ2-5, with D hard to call. Germline V gene data show CDR1 as SNHLY and CDR2 as FYNNEI. CDR3 length equals 13 residues. As DNA, the CDR3 is TGTGCCAGCAGTGGGGGTCCTCAAGGGACCCAGTACTTC. Translated, it gives CASSGGPQGTQYF.

The V gene is TRBV20-1, the J gene TRBJ2-3; 9 bases line up with TRBD1. CDR1 is DFQATT and CDR2 is SNEGSKA in the germline V gene (reference sequence). The CDR3 is 14 residues long. V shed 1 base and J 6 bases; nucleotides not matched to a gene: 5. CDR3 region: CSARGGQGGDTQYF. CDR3 bases: TGCAGTGCTAGAGGGGGACAGGGAGGGGATACGCAGTATTTT.

This clonotype turned up a few times. This chain connects TRBV19 to TRBJ2-7; tentatively, D is TRBD1 or TRBD2 (5 bases each). This CDR3 spans 14 amino acids. V was cut by 9 bases and J by 1 base, with 16 bases left in between. Germline CDR1 and CDR2: LNHDA and SQIVND (reference sequence). The CDR3, as DNA: TGTGCCAGCGGACTGGGGCCGGCGTCCTACGAGCAGTACTTC. Amino acid sequence: CASGLGPASYEQYF.

A few counts support this clonotype. This chain uses TRBV3-1 with TRBJ1-5; no definite D call. Germline V gene data show CDR1 as LGHDT and CDR2 as YNNKEL (reference sequence). V lost 1 base to trimming and J lost 9 bases, with 10 bases between them. This CDR3 region has 13 residues. CDR3 DNA sequence: TGTGCCAGCAGCCAAGTTTCTGAGTCGCCCCAGCATTTT. Protein product: CASSQVSESPQHF.

The rearrangement joins TRBV12-3 or TRBV12-4 to TRBJ1-4, with 7 bases matching TRBD1. After removal of 6 bases from V and 4 bases from J, the junction contained 5 bases not matched to a gene. The CDR3 is 14 residues long. CDR3: CASSPGGNNEKLFF. As DNA, the CDR3 is TGTGCCAGCAGCCCAGGGGGGAATAATGAAAAACTGTTTTTT.

This clonotype has a handful of counts. V and J are TRBV6-5 and TRBJ1-2; 11 positions match TRBD1. The ends lost 3 bases at V and 3 bases at J; junction bases unmatched: 9. Germline CDR1 MNHEY, CDR2 SVGAGI. The CDR3 is made up of 17 amino acids. The CDR3 sequence: CASSYLDRGLGYYGYTF. CDR3 bases: TGTGCCAGCAGTTATCTGGACAGGGGGCTTGGGTACTATGGCTACACCTTC.

This chain links TRBV4-1 with TRBJ1-1; 12 bases fit TRBD1. Germline CDR1 is MGHRA and CDR2 is YSYEKL. This CDR3 region has 17 residues. The V segment lost 4 bases and the J segment 5 bases; nucleotides outside the gene matches: 11. The CDR3 is CASSPSPGTGGSTEAFF. The CDR3 DNA is TGCGCCAGCAGCCCGAGTCCCGGGACAGGGGGCAGTACTGAAGCTTTCTTT.

This clonotype was found a few times. This chain connects TRBV6-5 to TRBJ2-2, with D tentatively TRBD1 or TRBD2 (5 bases each). The germline V gene encodes CDR1 MNHEY and CDR2 SVGAGI. The CDR3 loop spans 15 amino acids. Trimming took 2 bases from V and 4 from J, leaving 11 bases between them. In nucleotides, the CDR3 is TGTGCCAGCAGTTACAGGGACCCCAGCACCGGGGAGCTGTTTTTT. This translates into CASSYRDPSTGELFF.

This chain links TRBV9 with TRBJ2-7; 7 bases are shared with TRBD2. V was clipped by 7 bases and J by 5 bases; unmatched bases: 12. The CDR3 spans 14 residues. The germline gives CDR1 SGDLS, CDR2 YYNGEE. The CDR3 nucleotides read TGTGCCAGCTCCCCCGGCGGGAGTACCCACGAGCAGTACTTC. Translated, it gives CASSPGGSTHEQYF.

In its sample, this clonotype was seen many times. The rearrangement uses TRBV4-1 and TRBJ2-7; 10 bases agree with TRBD1. J was trimmed by 3 bases and V by 4 bases; bases with no gene match: 9. Germline V lookup: CDR1 MGHRA, CDR2 YSYEKL. The CDR3 has 16 residues. CDR3 DNA: TGCGCCAGCAGCCTGACCCTCGGGACAGGGGACTACGAGCAGTACTTC. This sequence encodes CASSLTLGTGDYEQYF.

This clonotype showed up many times. The rearrangement uses TRBV29-1 and TRBJ1-2; D uncertain. With 4 bases removed from V and 4 bases from J, the gap between germline ends came to 16 bases. Per germline, CDR1 SQVTM and CDR2 ANQGSEA. The CDR3 sequence is 14 residues long. This CDR3 is CSVGRALKAYGYTF. The DNA for the CDR3 is TGCAGCGTTGGGAGGGCACTCAAGGCCTATGGCTACACCTTC.

The chain has TRBV9 and TRBJ2-1; TRBD1 matches 8 bases. The germline V gene has CDR1 SGDLS and CDR2 YYNGEE. The V segment lost 4 bases and the J segment 2 bases; nucleotides outside the gene matches: 5. The CDR3 is 15 residues long. DNA for the CDR3: TGTGCCAGCAGCCCCAGGGGACAGGCCTACAATGAGCAGTTCTTC. Protein: CASSPRGQAYNEQFF. Complete variable domain (other parts from reference TRBV9 and TRBJ2-1): DSGVTQTPKHLITATGQRVTLRCSPRSGDLSVYWYQQSLDQGLQFLIQYYNGEERAKGNILERFSAQQFPDLHSELNLSSLELGDSALYFCASSPRGQAYNEQFFGPGTRLTVL.

At least ten counts were recorded for this clonotype. The chain has TRBV20-1 and TRBJ1-2; D may be TRBD1 (5 bases). With 5 bases removed from V and 6 bases from J, the gap between germline ends came to 13 bases. Per germline, CDR1 DFQATT and CDR2 SNEGSKA (reference sequence). The CDR3 runs to 12 residues. The CDR3 DNA follows: TGCAGTGCTGGGTCTCAGGGTGATGGCTACACCTTC. Its protein product is CSAGSQGDGYTF.

The sample holds many counts of this clonotype. CDR3 protein: CASSPGPARQNTEAFF. The CDR3 DNA follows: TGTGCCAGCAGCCCTGGGCCGGCCCGTCAGAACACTGAAGCTTTCTTT. The chain is built from TRBV12-3 or TRBV12-4 and TRBJ1-1; D remains ambiguous. Trimming took off 6 bases at V and 1 base at J, with 18 bases between the two ends. The CDR3 consists of 16 residues.

The rearrangement joins TRBV28 to TRBJ2-7; D is unresolved. This CDR3 has 14 amino acids. With 3 bases removed from V and 0 bases from J, the gap between germline ends came to 9 bases. The germline V gene encodes CDR1 MDHEN and CDR2 SYDVKM. The CDR3 DNA reads as TGTGCCAGCAGTTTCGGTCCTCTCTCCTACGAGCAGTACTTC. It yields the protein CASSFGPLSYEQYF. Variable domain in full (rest from reference TRBV28 and TRBJ2-7): DVKVTQSSRYLVKRTGEKVFLECVQDMDHENMFWYRQDPGLGLRLIYFSYDVKMKEKGDIPEGYSVSREKKERFSLILESASTNQTSMYLCASSFGPLSYEQYFGPGTRLTVT.

This clonotype was observed many times. The chain joins TRBV7-6 to TRBJ1-5; no clear D gene. The CDR3 runs to 13 residues. Germline CDR1 is SGHVS and CDR2 is FNYEAQ. V dropped 5 bases and J dropped 5 bases, with 10 bases sitting between them. Written as DNA, the CDR3 is TGTGCCAGCAGCGCCAGCGGTGATCAGCCCCAGCATTTT. Protein: CASSASGDQPQHF.

The V call is TRBV7-9, the J call TRBJ1-1; 8 nucleotides match TRBD1. Per germline, CDR1 SEHNR and CDR2 FQNEAQ (reference sequence). The CDR3 runs to 17 residues. V was clipped by 6 bases and J by 0 bases; unmatched bases: 12. The chain's CDR3 is CASSHMTGARMNTEAFF. The CDR3 DNA follows: TGTGCCAGCAGTCACATGACAGGGGCTCGAATGAACACTGAAGCTTTCTTT.

A note on this clonotype: Relative to the germline gene, one junction end is altered; a read error may explain this. The chain is built from TRBV15 and TRBJ2-6, with D perhaps matching TRBD2 (6 bases). Per germline, CDR1 LNHNV and CDR2 YYDKDF (reference sequence). This CDR3 is built from 14 residues. CDR3 residues: CATSRVEGPGTEAF. The CDR3 DNA reads as TGTGCCACCAGCAGAGTAGAGGGCCCGGGGACTGAAGCTTTC. Together with reference TRBV15 and TRBJ2-6, the CDR3 gives the full variable domain: DAMVIQNPRYQVTQFGKPVTLSCSQTLNHNVMYWYQQKSSQAPKLLFHYYDKDFNNEADTPDNFQSRRPNTSFCFLDIRSPGLGDTAMYLCATSRVEGPGTEAFGAGSRLTVL.

As regards this clonotype: An end of the junction differs from the germline gene, which may be a read error. This chain uses TRBV6-1 with TRBJ1-2; perhaps TRBD1 as D (5 bases). The CDR3 totals 14 residues. CDR1 and CDR2 (germline): MNHNS, SASEGT. CDR3 in DNA: TGTGCCAGCAGTTACTCGGGTGGGGACTATGGCTGCACCTTC. This gives the protein CASSYSGGDYGCTF.

Comment on this clonotype: No conserved phenylalanine or tryptophan ends this CDR3, so it is likely a read error. The chain combines TRBV10-3 with TRBJ2-7, with TRBD1 identical over 10 bases. The J call may be incorrect, as the DNA end agrees better with TRBJ2-1. This CDR3 is 14 amino acids long. CDR1 is ENHRY and CDR2 is SYGVKD in the germline V gene. The CDR3 region is CAISAGTGVFEQFL. In nucleotides, the CDR3 is TGTGCCATCAGCGCCGGGACAGGGGTATTTGAGCAGTTCTTA.

This clonotype was seen at least ten times. This chain uses TRBV27 with TRBJ2-7; D is perhaps TRBD2 (5 bases). From germline, CDR1 is MNHEY and CDR2 SMNVEV (reference sequence). The CDR3 has 13 residues. The ends were cut back, 7 bases at V and 0 bases at J, with 10 bases in the middle. CDR3 region: CASTDGGSYEQYF. The CDR3 nucleotides are TGTGCCAGCACGGATGGAGGCTCCTACGAGCAGTACTTC.

This clonotype was found a few times. The chain couples TRBV12-3 or TRBV12-4 to TRBJ1-1; 9 nucleotides match TRBD1. V gave up 7 bases and J gave up 10 bases; unmatched junction bases: 13. CDR3 length equals 14 residues. CDR3 DNA sequence: TGTGCCAGCACCTCCCTAGGGACAGGGAGGGGAGCTTTCTTT. Protein: CASTSLGTGRGAFF.

The V call is TRBV6-5, the J call TRBJ1-5; D may be TRBD1 (6 bases). The V gene lost 5 bases and the J gene lost 7 bases, with 15 bases spanning the gap. Per the germline V gene, CDR1 is MNHEY and CDR2 is SVGAGI. CDR3 length equals 14 residues. DNA of the CDR3: TGTGCCAGCAGTCCACAGGGTTTAGGGCAGCCCCAGCATTTT. Translated: CASSPQGLGQPQHF.

Ten or more counts support this clonotype. The chain has TRBV20-1 and TRBJ2-7; the D call may be TRBD1 or TRBD2 (6 bases each). V lost 4 bases to trimming and J lost 6 bases, with 19 bases between them. CDR3 length: 14 amino acids. Germline CDR1 and CDR2: DFQATT and SNEGSKA (reference sequence). The CDR3 region is CSAIDGRKGGEQYF. CDR3 coding DNA: TGCAGTGCTATAGACGGACGAAAGGGGGGCGAGCAGTACTTC.